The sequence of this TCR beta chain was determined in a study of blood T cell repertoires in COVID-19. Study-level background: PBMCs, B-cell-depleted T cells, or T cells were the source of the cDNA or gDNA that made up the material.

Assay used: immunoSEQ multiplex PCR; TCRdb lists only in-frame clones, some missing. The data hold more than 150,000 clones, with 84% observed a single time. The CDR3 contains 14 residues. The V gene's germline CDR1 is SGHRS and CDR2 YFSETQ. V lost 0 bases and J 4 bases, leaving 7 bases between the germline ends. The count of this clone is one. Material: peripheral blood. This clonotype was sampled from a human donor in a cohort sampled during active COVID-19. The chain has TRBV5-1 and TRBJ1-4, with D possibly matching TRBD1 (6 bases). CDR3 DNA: TGCGCCAGCAGCTTGGGACAGGATAATGAAAAACTGTTTTTT. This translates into CASSLGQDNEKLFF.